Listed here is a single T cell receptor beta chain. Its antigen is unknown. The sample is drawn from a study of T-cell memory formation after mild COVID-19. About the research overall: TCR clusters largely stayed donor specific. Overall study findings and caveats: A second wave expanding day 15 to 37 was CD4+-biased; contracting clones were balanced. Pre-infection memory carried some responding clones, suggesting that cross-reactive memory joined. Contracting CD4+ clones lay largely in CM and EM, with CD8+ ones residing in EMRA.

TCRdb ran MiXCR on the 5' RACE reads and lists one entry per CDR3 protein. The sample holds 300,000 to 400,000 distinct CDR3 sequences, under 15% seen once. Germline values: CDR1 DFQATT, CDR2 SNEGSKA (reference sequence). V lost 5 bases and J 5 bases, leaving 15 bases between the germline ends. This CDR3 region has 13 residues. Sequencing was carried out using PBMCs or a T cell subset sorted from them (not recorded which). This TCR came from a man in his late teens or twenties who had mild COVID-19 (a few samples of this study predate the infection). Cell type and time point are not known. V is TRBV20-1 and J is TRBJ1-1; no clear D gene. This CDR3 is CSALHVQWTEAFF. CDR3 nucleotide sequence: TGCAGTGCTCTCCACGTACAGTGGACTGAAGCTTTCTTT.